This T cell receptor (beta chain) was obtained from a study of blood T cell repertoires in COVID-19. At the level of the study: Sites in the United States, Italy and Spain provided acute and convalescent COVID-19 samples. T cells, B-cell-depleted T cells, or PBMCs supplied cDNA or gDNA.

In the study's own analysis: Amplification with reference gene primers provided the estimates of nucleated cell counts. Libraries were prepared by immunoSEQ multiplex PCR; TCRdb keeps only in-frame clonotypes and omits some of them. V, J and clone size are taken as reported in that table, and D and trimming were inferred from the DNA itself. The sample holds about 36,000 clones, 90% seen once. The sample consisted of peripheral blood. The clonotype was recovered from a human donor in a cohort sampled during active COVID-19.

CDR3 DNA sequence: TGTGCCAGCAGTGCCTACGGGACAGGGGACGATGGCTACACCTTC. The encoded protein is CASSAYGTGDDGYTF. The J gene is TRBJ1-2, the V gene TRBV6-2 or TRBV6-3; TRBD1 matches 10 bases. With 5 bases clipped from V and 6 bases from J, the junction kept 9 bases outside the gene matches. The CDR3 is made up of 15 amino acids. Germline loops: CDR1 MNHEY, CDR2 SVGEGT.